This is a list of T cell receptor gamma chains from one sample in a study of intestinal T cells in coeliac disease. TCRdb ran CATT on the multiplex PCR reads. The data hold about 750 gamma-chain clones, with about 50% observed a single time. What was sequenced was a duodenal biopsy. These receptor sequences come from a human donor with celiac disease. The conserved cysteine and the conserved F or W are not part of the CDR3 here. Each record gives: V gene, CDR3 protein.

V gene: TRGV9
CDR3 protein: ACGGVYYKKL

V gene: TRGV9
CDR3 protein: AFVGGTFTTGWFKI

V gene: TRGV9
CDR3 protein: ALWEYPIRKL

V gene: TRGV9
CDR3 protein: ALWEVSGVKI

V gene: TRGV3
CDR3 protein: ATWSSVGDYYKKL

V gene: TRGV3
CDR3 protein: ATWDRGGSTGWFKI

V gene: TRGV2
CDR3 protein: ATWDGQTDGFGIKT

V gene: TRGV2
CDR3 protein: ATLGRAVSYSSDWIKT

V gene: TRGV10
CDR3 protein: AAWDLNPPVRYKKL

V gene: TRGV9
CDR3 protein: ALVGAPPGWFKI

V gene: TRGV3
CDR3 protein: APRDRTWIKT

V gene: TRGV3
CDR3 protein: ATWGDSKKL

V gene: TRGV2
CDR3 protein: ATWRRHYKKL

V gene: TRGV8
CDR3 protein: ATWGWNYYKKL

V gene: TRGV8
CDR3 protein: ATEDYKKL

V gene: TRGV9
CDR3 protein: APPYYKKL